This entry concerns a single T cell receptor (beta chain). The source of the sample is a study of blood T cell repertoires in COVID-19. Sequenced by immunoSEQ multiplex PCR; TCRdb stores in-frame clones only, minus some. The table records fewer than 450,000 clones, 90% to 95% of them present only once. The CDR3 spans 16 residues. Sequenced sample: peripheral blood. The receptor was derived from a woman under 30 who had recovered from COVID-19. V is TRBV21-1 and J is TRBJ1-2. TRBV21-1 is a pseudogene. CDR3 coding DNA: TGTGCCAGCACCCCCATCGGCGGGGCCGCCAACTATGGCTACACCTTC. This sequence encodes CASTPIGGAANYGYTF.